This T cell receptor (beta chain) was obtained from a study of shared clonotypes between healthy human individuals. Sequenced by immunoSEQ multiplex PCR; TCRdb stores in-frame clones only, minus some. The repertoire holds about 1.1 million clones, with around three quarters as singletons. This clone occurred many times. Its specificity is not known. Trimming cost V 6 bases and J 3 bases, with 12 bases left between them. There are 14 residues in the CDR3. Germline V CDR1 and CDR2: MNHEY, SVGAGI. Overall study findings and caveats: With few donors, the genetic and exposure-history diversity represented was limited. Measured sharing among donors was expected to vary with sequencing depth. Clonotypes that were shared across a handful of donors made up about 5.1% of naive CD4 clonotypes.

Sequenced: memory CD4+ T cells from PBMCs. Subset defined: CD45RA-negative fraction. The chain recombines TRBV6-5 with TRBJ1-5; D unclear. The TCR comes from a man between 18 and 35 years old in good health. Some clones in this sample may be carry-over from other donors' samples. CDR3 coding DNA: TGTGCCAGCAGGCGCTCGGGATCCAATCAGCCCCAGCATTTT. The encoded protein is CASRRSGSNQPQHF.